A single sample is the source of the 16 T cell receptor beta chains below, sequenced in a study of beta chain features in type 1 diabetes (dated by TCRdb to 2016 to 2019). Library preparation used the immunoSEQ multiplex PCR assay. The High Capacity cDNA Reverse Transcription Kit was used to reverse transcribe all of the isolated RNA, meaning that expressed TCRB transcripts were what got sequenced. Not all clones reach the TCRdb copy of this immuneACCESS table, which keeps in-frame sequences only. Checked studies attribute under half of the gap to unresolved V genes and leave the rest unexplained. Across this sample there are around 650,000 clones, with roughly 12% seen only once. The ten largest account for more than 0.095% of the sample. Their recognized antigens are unknown. The paper's findings and limits, for the study overall: In all four CD4+ subsets, TCRB CDR3 length was moderately but significantly shorter in type 1 diabetes patients.

The source material was naive CD4+ T cells from blood. The cell subset or site label, read with the paper, signifies: true naive CD4+ T cells. The receptors shown here come from a man aged 30 to 39 with type 1 diabetes.

The CDR3 DNA reads as TGCGCCAGCAGTCATAGACAGGGGGTCTTCGGCGACAATGAGCAGTTCTTC. It is translated as CASSHRQGVFGDNEQFF. The chain carries TRBV23-1 and TRBJ2-1; 9 positions match TRBD1. TRBV23-1 is an ORF, with its function uncertain. Unmatched junction bases numbered 11, after V lost 3 bases and J lost 5 bases. This CDR3 has 17 residues.

The CDR3 DNA reads TGCGCCAGCAGCCCGAGATGGGGCTCTGGAAACACCATATATTTT. It specifies CASSPRWGSGNTIYF. The chain carries TRBV4-3 and TRBJ1-3, with D hard to call. CDR1 and CDR2 from the germline V gene are LGHNA and YSLEER. Trimming removed 4 bases at V and 0 bases at J, with 10 bases between. The CDR3 covers 15 residues.

The genes are TRBV5-1 and TRBJ2-7; D ambiguous. The CDR3 totals 14 residues. Between the trimmed V and J ends, which lost 0 bases and 5 bases, there was a span of 12 bases. Germline assignment: CDR1 SGHRS and CDR2 YFSETQ. The CDR3 DNA reads TGCGCCAGCAGCTTGGCAATAGGGAACAACGAGCAGTACTTC. Amino acid sequence: CASSLAIGNNEQYF.

This clone has more than one count but fewer than ten. The chain employs TRBV6-6 and TRBJ1-5; D gene ambiguous. CDR3 size: 15 residues. V lost 0 bases to trimming and J lost 4 bases, with 10 bases between them. Germline V gene data show CDR1 as MNHNY and CDR2 as SVGAGI (reference sequence). In nucleotides, the CDR3 is TGTGCCAGCAGTTACTCTTGGGGTGAGAATCAGCCCCAGCATTTT. It translates to CASSYSWGENQPQHF.

The chain combines TRBV6-5 with TRBJ2-5; no firm D call. Germline values: CDR1 MNHEY, CDR2 SVGAGI. V dropped 5 bases and J dropped 2 bases, with 12 bases sitting between them. The CDR3 loop spans 14 amino acids. In DNA form, the CDR3 reads TGTGCCAGCAGTGAAAGACAACCTCAAGAGACCCAGTACTTC. This translates into CASSERQPQETQYF.

The chain is built from TRBV7-9 and TRBJ1-5, with D perhaps TRBD1 (5 bases). Trimming took 4 bases from V and 2 from J, leaving 12 bases between them. CDR3 length: 15 amino acids. Germline V lookup: CDR1 SEHNR, CDR2 FQNEAQ (reference sequence). CDR3 nucleotide sequence: TGTGCCAGCAGCTCAACGGGGCCAGGCAATCAGCCCCAGCATTTT. Translating gives CASSSTGPGNQPQHF.

This clone was counted only a few times. Other DNA sequences from this sample encode an identical CDR3 as well. The chain recombines TRBV9 with TRBJ2-5; no clear D gene. The germline gives CDR1 SGDLS, CDR2 YYNGEE. The V gene lost 0 bases and the J gene lost 5 bases, with 11 bases spanning the gap. The length of the CDR3 is 14 residues. In DNA form, the CDR3 reads TGTGCCAGCAGCGTAGTAGGGTCCGGGGAGACCCAGTACTTC. As protein: CASSVVGSGETQYF.

The chain recombines TRBV7-6 with TRBJ1-3; 7 positions match TRBD1. The germline CDR1 and CDR2 sequences are SGHVS and FNYEAQ. J was trimmed by 0 bases and V by 5 bases; bases with no gene match: 7. CDR3 length: 16 residues. The CDR3 region is CASSLGQASSGNTIYF. The CDR3 DNA reads as TGTGCCAGCAGCCTCGGACAGGCGAGCTCTGGAAACACCATATATTTT.

The chain recombines TRBV20-1 with TRBJ2-3; D might be TRBD2 (5 bases). The CDR3 is 10 residues long. The germline V and J ends were trimmed by 7 bases and 6 bases, with 8 bases remaining between them. The germline CDR1 and CDR2 sequences are DFQATT and SNEGSKA (reference sequence). The CDR3 sequence is CSGRGDTQYF. The CDR3 region has the DNA TGCAGTGGACGGGGTGATACGCAGTATTTT.

This clone was recorded many times. V is TRBV15 and J is TRBJ2-2; D is undetermined. The CDR3 totals 16 residues. Germline CDR1 and CDR2: LNHNV and YYDKDF (reference sequence). Trimming took off 0 bases at V and 0 bases at J, with 8 bases between the two ends. The CDR3 region is CATSRDKRSNTGELFF. In DNA, the CDR3 is TGTGCCACCAGCAGAGATAAGCGTTCGAACACCGGGGAGCTGTTTTTT.

The chain couples TRBV7-6 to TRBJ1-2; TRBD1 is a possible D gene (5 bases). Germline loops: CDR1 SGHVS, CDR2 FNYEAQ. The CDR3 contains 16 residues. Trimming took off 5 bases at V and 4 bases at J, with 20 bases between the two ends. The CDR3: CASSKGAGTALYGYTF. The CDR3 coding sequence is TGTGCCAGCAGCAAAGGGGCCGGGACGGCCCTCTATGGCTACACCTTC.

This sequence joins TRBV18 and TRBJ2-7; 10 bases agree with TRBD1. Trimming at V came to 1 base and at J to 5 bases, leaving 8 bases not matched to a gene. CDR1 and CDR2 from the germline V gene are KGHSH and LQKENI. This CDR3 has 16 amino acids. The CDR3 spells CASSPQNRDRGNEQYF. CDR3 nucleotide sequence: TGTGCCAGCTCACCACAGAACCGGGACAGGGGAAACGAGCAGTACTTC.

This clone was observed a few times. V usage is TRBV7-7 and J usage is TRBJ2-1; D might be TRBD2 (6 bases). Trimming cost V 4 bases and J 0 bases, with 10 bases left between them. CDR1 is SSHAT, CDR2 FNYEAQ, per germline (reference sequence). This CDR3 is 15 amino acids long. DNA for the CDR3: TGTGCCAGCAGCTCGGGACTGAGCTCCTACAATGAGCAGTTCTTC. Translated: CASSSGLSSYNEQFF.

The rearrangement uses TRBV4-3 and TRBJ2-2; 13 bases line up with TRBD2. CDR1 is LGHNA and CDR2 is YSLEER in the germline V gene. V lost 2 bases to trimming and J lost 0 bases; unmatched junction nucleotides: 6. This CDR3 has 19 residues. CDR3 region: CASSQRRTSGGANTGELFF. As DNA, the CDR3 is TGCGCCAGCAGCCAACGACGGACTAGCGGGGGCGCGAACACCGGGGAGCTGTTTTTT.

J is TRBJ1-3 and V is TRBV5-4, with D perhaps TRBD1 (5 bases). Germline loops: CDR1 SGHNT, CDR2 YYREEE (reference sequence). V was trimmed by 1 base and J by 2 bases, leaving 10 bases between them. The CDR3 contains 15 residues. CDR3: CASSLIGGTGNTIYF. The DNA for the CDR3 is TGTGCCAGCAGCTTGATCGGGGGGACTGGAAACACCATATATTTT.

V and J are TRBV30 and TRBJ2-2; TRBD2 matches 8 bases. J lost 3 bases, V lost 3 bases, and 6 bases had no gene match. Germline CDR1 is GTSNPN and CDR2 is SVGIG (reference sequence). The CDR3 has 15 amino acids. The CDR3 DNA reads TGTGCCTGGAGCTGGCGGGGGGCCCACACCGGGGAGCTGTTTTTT. It encodes CAWSWRGAHTGELFF.